This TCR beta chain was retrieved from a study of blood T cells in healthy people across ages. The overall study: T cells yielded about one barcoded beta molecule per two cells through template switching.

Sample donors were healthy Caucasian individuals that came from Russia, aged about 6 to 95. Staff drew about 10 milliliters of peripheral blood from each donor. Per sample, a minimum of 6.5 million PBMCs were isolated. CDR1 is MDHEN, CDR2 SYDVKM, per germline. The ends lost 5 bases at V and 5 bases at J; junction bases unmatched: 8. The CDR3 contains 15 residues. A J-beta primer mix and a sample-barcoded 5' primer were used in a second PCR of roughly 7 to 12 cycles. Each CDR3 protein is one row after TCRdb ran MiXCR on the 5' RACE reads. This table holds 910,000 or so distinct CDR3 sequences, around 54% found once.

The V gene is TRBV28, the J gene TRBJ2-5, with 10 bases aligning to TRBD1. Sequenced material: blood. The TCR comes from an older woman in good health. In DNA, the CDR3 is TGTGCCAGCAGTCCCCCCCCGGGACAGGGGGAGACCCAGTACTTC. Protein product: CASSPPPGQGETQYF.